The next 20 T cell receptor beta chains were all read from a single sample in a study of PD-1 blockade in mismatch repair-deficient tumors. Sequencing was performed with immunoSEQ multiplex PCR; in TCRdb, only in-frame clones are kept and a portion is missing. In the table there are 100,000 to 150,000 clones, about nine tenths of which are singletons. The specimen was peripheral blood, collected 72 weeks after starting pembrolizumab. These receptors were collected from an adult with mismatch repair-deficient cancer.

V and J are TRBV13 and TRBJ2-5, with D tentatively TRBD1 (6 bases). The V gene's germline CDR1 is PRHDT and CDR2 FYEKMQ (reference sequence). The CDR3 contains 14 residues. V lost 2 bases and J lost 4, with 11 bases in between. The CDR3 loop reads CASSLSGHAETQYF. CDR3 DNA: TGTGCCAGCAGCTTATCGGGACACGCAGAGACCCAGTACTTC.

The chain uses TRBV14 and TRBJ2-5; no definite D call. This CDR3 is 14 amino acids long. CDR1 is SGHDN and CDR2 is FVKESK in the germline V gene. V was clipped by 2 bases and J by 0 bases, with 7 bases between them. The CDR3 bases are TGTGCCAGCAGCCAACAGGAGTACCAAGAGACCCAGTACTTC. Protein product: CASSQQEYQETQYF. The whole variable domain, filled in from reference TRBV14 and TRBJ2-5, reads EAGVTQFPSHSVIEKGQTVTLRCDPISGHDNLYWYRRVMGKEIKFLLHFVKESKQDESGMPNNRFLAERTGGTYSTLKVQPAELEDSGVYFCASSQQEYQETQYFGPGTRLLVL.

This chain links TRBV7-2 with TRBJ1-5; D gene ambiguous. Trimming pared 2 bases from V and 9 bases from J, leaving 17 bases between. The germline V gene encodes CDR1 SGHTA and CDR2 FQGNSA. The CDR3 runs to 15 residues. The CDR3 DNA is TGTGCCAGCAGCTTAAACAGTGAAGCGTTTGGGCCCCAGCATTTT. Amino acids: CASSLNSEAFGPQHF.

CDR3 sequence reads: CASSSHDRVHEQYF. CDR3 nucleotides: TGTGCCAGCAGTTCGCACGACAGGGTCCACGAGCAGTACTTC. This chain joins TRBV28 and TRBJ2-7; TRBD1 matches 7 bases. Germline V gene data show CDR1 as MDHEN and CDR2 as SYDVKM. The CDR3 extends over 14 amino acids. V gave up 4 bases and J gave up 5 bases; unmatched junction bases: 8.

As DNA, the CDR3 is TGCGCCAGCAGCCTAGGGGTAATGACTGGCTACAATGAGCAGTTCTTC. It is translated as CASSLGVMTGYNEQFF. J is TRBJ2-1 and V is TRBV4-1, with D possibly matching TRBD1 (5 bases). The CDR3 consists of 16 residues. CDR1 MGHRA and CDR2 YSYEKL come from the germline V gene. With 4 bases removed from V and 3 bases from J, the gap between germline ends came to 16 bases.

The rearrangement links TRBV6-6 to TRBJ2-2; D is unclear. V lost 6 bases to trimming and J lost 5 bases, with 7 bases between them. This CDR3 is 12 amino acids long. Germline V gives CDR1 MNHNY, CDR2 SVGAGI (reference sequence). The CDR3 spells CASRTPTGELFF. For the CDR3, the DNA is TGTGCCAGCAGGACACCTACCGGGGAGCTGTTTTTT.

This CDR3 reads CASSLSTNTDTQYF. In nucleotides, the CDR3 is TGTGCCAGCAGTTTATCCACAAACACAGATACGCAGTATTTT. The rearrangement links TRBV27 to TRBJ2-3; D is unresolved. The CDR3 covers 14 residues. Germline CDR1 and CDR2: MNHEY and SMNVEV (reference sequence). The V end was cut by 0 bases, the J end by 2 bases, with 6 bases between.

Remarks on this clone: The same CDR3 can be traced to other DNA sequences in this sample. The chain carries TRBV29-1 and TRBJ2-2; 7 nucleotides line up with TRBD1. The junction had 2 bases not matched to a gene; V was cut back by 6 bases and J by 4 bases. CDR3 size: 12 residues. Germline V gene sequence: CDR1 SQVTM, CDR2 ANQGSEA. The CDR3 nucleotides read TGCAGCGTACCAGGGGGCACCGGGGAGCTGTTTTTT. Translating gives CSVPGGTGELFF.

The V gene is TRBV11-2, the J gene TRBJ2-3, with TRBD2 matching over 7 bases. The CDR3 loop spans 16 amino acids. With 1 base clipped from V and 5 bases from J, the junction kept 9 bases outside the gene matches. CDR1 is SGHAT, CDR2 FQNNGV, per germline. The CDR3 protein is CASSLVAGEYQDTQYF. CDR3 DNA sequence: TGTGCCAGCAGCTTAGTGGCGGGAGAGTATCAAGATACGCAGTATTTT.

This clone has only one observation. This CDR3 is CSVSSGPLGNEQFF. The DNA of the CDR3 is TGCAGCGTTAGCTCCGGACCCCTCGGCAATGAGCAGTTCTTC. The V gene is TRBV29-1, the J gene TRBJ2-1; D gene unclear. CDR1 and CDR2 (germline): SQVTM, ANQGSEA. This CDR3 has 14 amino acids. V gave up 5 bases and J gave up 6 bases, with 17 bases separating them.

The genes are TRBV18 and TRBJ1-4; D possibly corresponds to TRBD1 (5 bases). The V and J ends lost 2 bases and 4 bases respectively, with 14 bases between them. Per the germline V gene, CDR1 is KGHSH and CDR2 is LQKENI. There are 16 residues in the CDR3. The CDR3 protein is CASSPTQGILNEKLFF. DNA for the CDR3: TGTGCCAGCTCACCAACTCAGGGAATACTTAATGAAAAACTGTTTTTT.

The chain combines TRBV11-2 with TRBJ2-7, with D hard to call. The V end was cut by 3 bases, the J end by 3 bases, with 12 bases between. Germline V gene data show CDR1 as SGHAT and CDR2 as FQNNGV. The CDR3 has 14 residues. This chain's CDR3 is CASSFRVSHYEQYF. CDR3 coding DNA: TGTGCCAGCAGCTTTCGGGTCAGTCACTACGAGCAGTACTTC.

This clone appeared a single time. This chain joins TRBV5-5 and TRBJ1-5, with D possibly matching TRBD1 (6 bases). Germline CDR1 reads SGHKS; CDR2 reads YYEKEE (reference sequence). This CDR3 spans 16 amino acids. V dropped 0 bases and J dropped 1 base, with 11 bases sitting between them. The DNA for the CDR3 is TGTGCCAGCAGCTTGGCCGCAGGGACAAGCAATCAGCCCCAGCATTTT. Its translation: CASSLAAGTSNQPQHF. Full variable domain (outside the CDR3, taken from reference TRBV5-5 and TRBJ1-5): DAGVTQSPTHLIKTRGQQVTLRCSPISGHKSVSWYQQVLGQGPQFIFQYYEKEERGRGNFPDRFSARQFPNYSSELNVNALLLGDSALYLCASSLAAGTSNQPQHFGDGTRLSIL.

The genes are TRBV5-4 and TRBJ2-1, with a possible D match to TRBD1 (5 bases). The V and J ends lost 1 base and 5 bases respectively, with 10 bases between them. The CDR3 extends over 14 amino acids. Germline values: CDR1 SGHNT, CDR2 YYREEE (reference sequence). The CDR3 DNA reads as TGTGCCAGCAGCTTGCAGGGAAGGGACAATGAGCAGTTCTTC. Residues: CASSLQGRDNEQFF. Complete variable domain (other parts from reference TRBV5-4 and TRBJ2-1): ETGVTQSPTHLIKTRGQQVTLRCSSQSGHNTVSWYQQALGQGPQFIFQYYREEENGRGNFPPRFSGLQFPNYSSELNVNALELDDSALYLCASSLQGRDNEQFFGPGTRLTVL.

A few counts support this clone. This chain connects TRBV5-1 to TRBJ1-2; 11 nucleotides agree with TRBD1. The J segment lost 9 bases and the V segment lost 4 bases, leaving 8 bases of the junction unmatched. Germline V gives CDR1 SGHRS, CDR2 YFSETQ. The CDR3 totals 14 residues. The CDR3 is CASSQGQGGHSYTF. CDR3 coding DNA: TGCGCCAGCAGCCAGGGACAGGGGGGTCATAGCTACACCTTC.

CDR3 sequence: CASSLGAYSNQPQHF. The CDR3, as DNA: TGTGCCAGCAGTTTAGGAGCTTATAGCAATCAGCCCCAGCATTTT. This sequence joins TRBV27 and TRBJ1-5, with D unclear. V was pared by 2 bases and J by 0 bases, with 8 bases between. Per germline, CDR1 MNHEY and CDR2 SMNVEV (reference sequence). The CDR3 spans 15 residues.

The rearrangement joins TRBV10-3 to TRBJ2-2; D perhaps matches TRBD1 (6 bases). Germline CDR1 is ENHRY and CDR2 is SYGVKD. This CDR3 has 14 amino acids. Trimming removed 8 bases from V and 1 base from J, with 11 bases in between. CDR3 protein: CAIRPTGNTGELFF. The CDR3 DNA sequence: TGTGCCATCCGCCCGACAGGGAACACCGGGGAGCTGTTTTTT.

The rearrangement joins TRBV19 to TRBJ1-5; no reliable D call. This CDR3 comprises 14 residues. Trimming stripped 5 bases from V and 2 bases from J, with 10 bases between. Looked up from germline, CDR1 is LNHDA and CDR2 is SQIVND (reference sequence). CDR3 DNA sequence: TGTGCCAGTAGTTCTGTCGTCGGCAATCAGCCCCAGCATTTT. Protein: CASSSVVGNQPQHF.

Notes on this clone: This specimen includes other DNA sequences encoding the same CDR3. The chain uses TRBV28 and TRBJ2-2; TRBD1 matches at 7 bases. The germline CDR1 and CDR2 sequences are MDHEN and SYDVKM. CDR3 length: 13 amino acids. V trimming: 9 bases; J trimming: 3 bases; junction bases outside the gene matches: 4. The CDR3 DNA is TGTGCCAGTTCGGGACAGTACACCGGGGAGCTGTTTTTT. This translates into CASSGQYTGELFF.

V and J are TRBV6-1 and TRBJ2-7; 10 positions match TRBD2. The germline V gene encodes CDR1 MNHNS and CDR2 SASEGT. The CDR3 extends over 14 amino acids. The V gene end was trimmed by 7 bases and the J gene end by 2 bases; junction bases not matched to a gene: 5. The CDR3: CASKQREGTYEQYF. CDR3 DNA: TGTGCCAGCAAACAGCGGGAGGGCACCTACGAGCAGTACTTC.